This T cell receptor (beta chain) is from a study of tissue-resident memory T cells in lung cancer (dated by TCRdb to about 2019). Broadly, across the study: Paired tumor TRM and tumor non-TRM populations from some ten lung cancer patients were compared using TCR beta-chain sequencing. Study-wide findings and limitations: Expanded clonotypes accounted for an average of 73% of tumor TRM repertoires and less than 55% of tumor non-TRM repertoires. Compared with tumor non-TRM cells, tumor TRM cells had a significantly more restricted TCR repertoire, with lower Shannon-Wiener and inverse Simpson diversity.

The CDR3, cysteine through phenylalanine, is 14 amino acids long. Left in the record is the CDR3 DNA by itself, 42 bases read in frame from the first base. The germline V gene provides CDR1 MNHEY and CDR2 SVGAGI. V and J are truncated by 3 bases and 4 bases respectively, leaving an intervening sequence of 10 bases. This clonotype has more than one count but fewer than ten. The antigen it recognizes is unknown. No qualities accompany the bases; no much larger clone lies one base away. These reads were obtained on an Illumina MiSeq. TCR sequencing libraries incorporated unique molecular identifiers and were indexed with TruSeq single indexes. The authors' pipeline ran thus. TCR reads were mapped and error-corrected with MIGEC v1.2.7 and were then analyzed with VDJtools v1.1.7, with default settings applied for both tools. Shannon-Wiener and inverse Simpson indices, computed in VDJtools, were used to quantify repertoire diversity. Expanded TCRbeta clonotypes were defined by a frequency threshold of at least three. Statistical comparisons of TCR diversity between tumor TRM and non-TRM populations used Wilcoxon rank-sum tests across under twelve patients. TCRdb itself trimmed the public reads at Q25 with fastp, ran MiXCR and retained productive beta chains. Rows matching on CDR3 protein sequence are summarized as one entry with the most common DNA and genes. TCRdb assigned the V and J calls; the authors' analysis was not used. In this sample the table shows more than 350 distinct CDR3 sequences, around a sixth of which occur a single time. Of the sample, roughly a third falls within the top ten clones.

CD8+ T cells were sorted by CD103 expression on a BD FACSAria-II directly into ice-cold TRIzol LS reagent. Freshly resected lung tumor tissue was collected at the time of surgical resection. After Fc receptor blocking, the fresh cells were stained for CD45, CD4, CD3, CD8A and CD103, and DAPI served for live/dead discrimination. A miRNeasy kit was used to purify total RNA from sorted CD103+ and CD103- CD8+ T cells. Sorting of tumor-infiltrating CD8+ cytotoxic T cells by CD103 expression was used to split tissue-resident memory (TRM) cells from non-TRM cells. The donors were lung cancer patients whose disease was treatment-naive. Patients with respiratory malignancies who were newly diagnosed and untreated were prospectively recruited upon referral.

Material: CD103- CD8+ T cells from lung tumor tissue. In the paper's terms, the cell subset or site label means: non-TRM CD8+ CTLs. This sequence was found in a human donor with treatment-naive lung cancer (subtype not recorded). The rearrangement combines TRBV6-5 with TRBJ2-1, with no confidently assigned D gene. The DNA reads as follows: TGTGCCAGCAGTTATGGCGGTAGATACAATGAGCAGTTCTTC. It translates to CASSYGGRYNEQFF.